The source of this TCR beta chain is a study of shared clonotypes between healthy human individuals. This clone showed up just a few times. Naivety among CD8 cells was defined by CD45RO negativity and positive CCR7 selection, thereby excluding terminally differentiated effector memory CD45RA+ cells. Method: immunoSEQ multiplex PCR; TCRdb's copy keeps in-frame clones and lacks some. In the table there are over 2,000,000 clones, about 93% of which are singletons. Sequenced input: naive CD8+ T cells from PBMCs. The clonotype comes from a man aged 18 to 35 in good health. Some clones in this sample may be carry-over from other donors' samples.

The CDR3 reads CASSTSADRSGNTIYF. The DNA of the CDR3 is TGTGCCAGTAGTACGTCCGCAGATCGCTCTGGAAACACCATATATTTT. This chain connects TRBV19 to TRBJ1-3; D call uncertain. The ends were cut back, 4 bases at V and 0 bases at J, with 13 bases in the middle. Germline V gene sequence: CDR1 LNHDA, CDR2 SQIVND (reference sequence). The CDR3 contains 16 residues.